The clone carrying this T cell receptor beta chain has only a few counts. What it recognizes is unknown. The source of the sample is a study of response to subunit inactivated influenza vaccine. Regarding the study as a whole: Authors suggested each seasonal flu vaccination may recruit only limited numbers of new T cells.

TCRdb fed the RT-PCR reads into MiXCR, producing one record per CDR3 protein. The table lists approximately 250,000 distinct CDR3 sequences, 12% of them singletons. The sample consisted of non-naive T cells sorted from PBMCs, taken around 14 days before vaccination. This sequence was found in a man aged 50 to 59 who received an inactivated influenza vaccine.

For the CDR3, the DNA is TGTGCCAGCAGCCATCAAACGGGTCAAGAGACCCAGTACTTC. Amino acids: CASSHQTGQETQYF. The J gene is TRBJ2-5, the V gene TRBV7-2, with D unclear. This CDR3 is built from 14 residues. Germline-derived CDR1 and CDR2 are SGHTA and FQGNSA. Trimming stripped 5 bases from V and 2 bases from J, with 12 bases between.